Shown below are 13 T cell receptor beta chains from a single sample sequenced in a study of radiation and T cells in renal cell carcinoma. Time point noted: blood 4 weeks post-SBRT, at nephrectomy. Indicated treatment: 15 Gy SBRT to primary tumor, nephrectomy 4 weeks later. Some clones are missing from TCRdb's copy, which holds only in-frame ones; the method was immunoSEQ multiplex PCR. The sample holds about 86,000 clones; 85% are singletons and the top ten take around 9.1%. The specimen was blood, collected from a patient whose treatment included radiotherapy and nephrectomy. The receptors were sampled from a man aged 50 to 60 with renal cell carcinoma.

V gene TRBV11-2 combines with J gene TRBJ2-4, with 10 bases that match TRBD1. Per germline, CDR1 SGHAT and CDR2 FQNNGV. CDR3 size: 17 residues. The V and J ends lost 0 bases and 1 base, in that order; junction bases with no gene match: 3. CDR3 coding DNA: TGTGCCAGCAGCTTAGATCCGGGACAGGGGGCCAAAAACATTCAGTACTTC. It specifies CASSLDPGQGAKNIQYF.

The V gene is TRBV27, the J gene TRBJ2-3; D call uncertain. Germline assignment: CDR1 MNHEY and CDR2 SMNVEV (reference sequence). Trimming cost V 6 bases and J 4 bases, with 14 bases left between them. The CDR3 covers 14 residues. The CDR3 sequence is CASSRSLAPDTQYF. The CDR3 region has the DNA TGTGCCAGCAGCCGAAGTTTAGCTCCAGATACGCAGTATTTT.

This sequence joins TRBV6-5 and TRBJ2-5; tentative D call: TRBD1 (6 bases). Germline CDR1 MNHEY, CDR2 SVGAGI. V lost 4 bases and J lost 4, with 10 bases in between. The CDR3 has 13 residues. CDR3 DNA: TGTGCCAGCAGTTTCGAACAGGGAGAGACCCAGTACTTC. Translating gives CASSFEQGETQYF.

The count of this clone is one. The chain joins TRBV7-3 to TRBJ2-1; D may be TRBD1 or TRBD2 (7 bases each). Between the trimmed V and J ends, which lost 5 bases and 9 bases, there was a span of 14 bases. Germline lookup yields CDR1 SGHTA and CDR2 FQGTGA. This CDR3 comprises 13 residues. The CDR3 region is CASSPGGAGEQFF. CDR3 sequence (DNA): TGTGCCAGCAGCCCAGGGGGGGCCGGTGAGCAGTTCTTC. Using reference TRBV7-3 and TRBJ2-1 for the parts outside the CDR3, the full variable domain is GAGVSQTPSNKVTEKGKYVELRCDPISGHTALYWYRQSLGQGPEFLIYFQGTGAADDSGLPNDRFFAVRPEGSVSTLKIQRTERGDSAVYLCASSPGGAGEQFFGPGTRLTVL.

The DNA for the CDR3 is TGCAGCGTTGTTCTAGGGCAGGGGGCTTCGGAGACCCAGTACTTC. It codes for CSVVLGQGASETQYF. The chain combines TRBV29-1 with TRBJ2-5; TRBD1 matches at 8 bases. Germline V lookup: CDR1 SQVTM, CDR2 ANQGSEA. V was pared by 4 bases and J by 5 bases, with 12 bases of the junction left unmatched. The CDR3 extends over 15 amino acids.

This chain links TRBV19 with TRBJ1-5; D is uncertain. The CDR3 contains 13 residues. CDR1 LNHDA and CDR2 SQIVND come from the germline V gene (reference sequence). V dropped 3 bases and J dropped 3 bases, with 6 bases sitting between them. The CDR3 bases are TGTGCCAGTAGTATCCGTCCCAATCAGCCCCAGCATTTT. Its protein is CASSIRPNQPQHF.

The chain recombines TRBV19 with TRBJ1-1, with a possible D match to TRBD1 (5 bases). The CDR3 runs to 14 residues. Germline CDR1 is LNHDA and CDR2 is SQIVND (reference sequence). Trimming left V 5 bases short and J 4 bases short, with 14 bases between. CDR3 protein: CASSLRERGTEAFF. CDR3 nucleotides: TGTGCCAGTAGTCTCCGGGAGAGGGGCACTGAAGCTTTCTTT.

V gene TRBV2 combines with J gene TRBJ1-1, with unresolved D. The V gene's germline CDR1 is SNHLY and CDR2 FYNNEI. This CDR3 comprises 14 residues. V was trimmed by 5 bases and J by 1 base, leaving 11 bases between them. This CDR3 is CASSPPSGNTEAFF. In nucleotides, the CDR3 is TGTGCCAGCAGTCCACCATCAGGGAACACTGAAGCTTTCTTT.

This chain connects TRBV2 to TRBJ2-7; D is possibly TRBD2 (6 bases). CDR1 is SNHLY and CDR2 is FYNNEI in the germline V gene. The CDR3 spans 12 residues. The ends were cut back, 7 bases at V and 6 bases at J, with 13 bases in the middle. Written as DNA, the CDR3 is TGTGCCAGCACCCTAGCGCGCCTCGAGCAGTACTTC. It encodes CASTLARLEQYF.

The chain is built from TRBV27 and TRBJ2-2, with no clear D. Per the germline V gene, CDR1 is MNHEY and CDR2 is SMNVEV (reference sequence). Trimming shortened V by 6 bases and J by 3 bases, and 11 bases separated the two germline ends. The CDR3 runs to 14 residues. This CDR3 reads CASRRPEDTGELFF. DNA of the CDR3: TGTGCCAGCAGGCGGCCTGAGGACACCGGGGAGCTGTTTTTT.

The chain combines TRBV11-2 with TRBJ2-7; D is perhaps TRBD1 (6 bases). Trimming took 5 bases from V and 1 from J, leaving 12 bases between them. This CDR3 is 14 amino acids long. The germline V gene has CDR1 SGHAT and CDR2 FQNNGV. DNA for the CDR3: TGTGCCAGCAGCCCCGGGACACTTTCCTACGAGCAGTACTTC. Its translation is CASSPGTLSYEQYF.

This clone was detected ten times or more. The gene calls are TRBV13 and TRBJ1-1, with D unresolved. The CDR3 loop spans 13 amino acids. Deletions cut 1 base from V and 1 base from J, with 4 bases between. The germline gives CDR1 PRHDT, CDR2 FYEKMQ (reference sequence). The CDR3 coding sequence is TGTGCCAGCAGCTTAGATAGGAACACTGAAGCTTTCTTT. Translating it yields CASSLDRNTEAFF.

The chain employs TRBV4-3 and TRBJ2-7; TRBD1 might be the D (7 bases). Trimming shortened V by 0 bases and J by 3 bases, and 15 bases separated the two germline ends. Germline values: CDR1 LGHNA, CDR2 YSLEER. This CDR3 has 16 amino acids. CDR3 sequence: CASSQDRRGPYYEQYF. DNA of the CDR3: TGCGCCAGCAGCCAAGATCGGAGGGGGCCCTACTACGAGCAGTACTTC.